Listed here are 10 T cell receptor beta chains from one sample, sequenced in a study of T-cell memory formation after mild COVID-19. TCRdb re-derived calls from the 5' RACE reads in MiXCR, one entry per CDR3 protein. Seen here are around 150,000 distinct CDR3 sequences, roughly 11% observed once, and the top ten hold 3% to 4%. The specimen sequenced was PBMCs or a T cell subset sorted from them (not recorded which). The origin of the receptors is a man between 18 and 29 years old who had mild COVID-19 (a few samples of this study predate the infection). Cell type and time point are not known.

This clonotype was detected a few times. The chain joins TRBV7-2 to TRBJ1-2; D is perhaps TRBD1 (5 bases). The V end was cut by 4 bases, the J end by 2 bases, with 8 bases between. CDR3 length: 13 residues. Looked up from germline, CDR1 is SGHTA and CDR2 is FQGNSA. CDR3 residues: CASSWGGNYGYTF. Here the CDR3 DNA reads TGTGCCAGCAGCTGGGGGGGAAACTATGGCTACACCTTC.

The V gene is TRBV6-6, the J gene TRBJ1-1; no reliable D call. CDR1 and CDR2 (germline): MNHNY, SVGAGI (reference sequence). The length of the CDR3 is 15 residues. V lost 1 base and J lost 2, with 11 bases in between. CDR3 in amino acids: CASSYWRVGNTEAFF. The CDR3 nucleotides read TGTGCCAGCAGTTACTGGAGGGTCGGTAACACTGAAGCTTTCTTT.

The chain carries TRBV5-1 and TRBJ2-1; D gene ambiguous. The germline V and J ends were trimmed by 1 base and 7 bases, with 9 bases remaining between them. This CDR3 has 13 amino acids. Germline CDR1 and CDR2: SGHRS and YFSETQ. CDR3 coding DNA: TGCGCCAGCAGCTTGAGACGCGATAATGAGCAGTTCTTC. Its translation is CASSLRRDNEQFF.

The table lists this clonotype with many counts. The J gene is TRBJ1-1, the V gene TRBV28, with TRBD1 matching 11 bases. This CDR3 has 17 amino acids. Looked up from germline, CDR1 is MDHEN and CDR2 is SYDVKM. The J segment lost 5 bases and the V segment lost 8 bases, leaving 16 bases of the junction unmatched. The CDR3 nucleotides read TGTGCCAGCCGAGTTACCGGGACAGGGGGACTTTCAACTGAAGCTTTCTTT. Protein sequence: CASRVTGTGGLSTEAFF.

This clonotype has only a few counts. The chain employs TRBV4-2 and TRBJ1-5, with D possibly TRBD1 on 6 matching bases. The ends were cut back, 1 base at V and 2 bases at J, with 12 bases in the middle. Germline CDR1 LGHNA, CDR2 YNFKEQ. The CDR3 totals 16 residues. CDR3 sequence reads: CASSQGAGAGNQPQHF. For the CDR3, the DNA is TGTGCCAGCAGCCAAGGCGCGGGGGCGGGCAATCAGCCCCAGCATTTT.

This clonotype was detected a few times. The chain is built from TRBV20-1 and TRBJ1-1; unclear D gene. The CDR3 is 11 amino acids. CDR1 and CDR2 from the germline V gene are DFQATT and SNEGSKA (reference sequence). The V end was cut by 7 bases, the J end by 2 bases, with 8 bases between. The CDR3 is CSGRGNTEAFF. The CDR3 DNA reads TGCAGTGGACGGGGTAACACTGAAGCTTTCTTT.

V usage is TRBV19 and J usage is TRBJ1-1; TRBD1 is a possible D gene (6 bases). Germline CDR1 reads LNHDA; CDR2 reads SQIVND (reference sequence). CDR3 length: 14 residues. The V end lost 7 bases, the J end lost 3 bases, and 15 bases lay between the germline ends. The CDR3 spells CASIRGRADTEAFF. DNA of the CDR3: TGTGCCAGTATCCGGGGGCGCGCGGACACTGAAGCTTTCTTT.

The V gene is TRBV9, the J gene TRBJ2-3; D is unclear. The CDR3 consists of 14 residues. Germline V CDR1 and CDR2: SGDLS, YYNGEE. The V and J ends lost 3 bases and 3 bases respectively, with 11 bases between them. The CDR3 DNA is TGTGCCAGCAGCGAGGCGCAACCGACAGATACGCAGTATTTT. Translated, it gives CASSEAQPTDTQYF.

The J gene is TRBJ2-3, the V gene TRBV3-1, with TRBD2 matching 10 bases. From germline, CDR1 is LGHDT and CDR2 YNNKEL (reference sequence). V shed 1 base, J shed 2 bases, and the junction held 6 bases outside the gene matches. CDR3 length: 17 amino acids. CDR3 DNA sequence: TGTGCCAGCAGCCAAGGGCCCCTAGCGGGGGTCACAGATACGCAGTATTTT. Protein sequence: CASSQGPLAGVTDTQYF.

This clonotype has a handful of counts. The J gene is TRBJ1-2, the V gene TRBV20-1, with D possibly being TRBD1 (6 bases). This CDR3 contains 15 residues. V gave up 5 bases and J gave up 4 bases, with 20 bases separating them. Germline V gene data show CDR1 as DFQATT and CDR2 as SNEGSKA (reference sequence). In nucleotides, the CDR3 is TGCAGTGCTCCCTTGGACAGCTTTAGCGGCTATGGCTACACCTTC. The encoded protein is CSAPLDSFSGYGYTF.